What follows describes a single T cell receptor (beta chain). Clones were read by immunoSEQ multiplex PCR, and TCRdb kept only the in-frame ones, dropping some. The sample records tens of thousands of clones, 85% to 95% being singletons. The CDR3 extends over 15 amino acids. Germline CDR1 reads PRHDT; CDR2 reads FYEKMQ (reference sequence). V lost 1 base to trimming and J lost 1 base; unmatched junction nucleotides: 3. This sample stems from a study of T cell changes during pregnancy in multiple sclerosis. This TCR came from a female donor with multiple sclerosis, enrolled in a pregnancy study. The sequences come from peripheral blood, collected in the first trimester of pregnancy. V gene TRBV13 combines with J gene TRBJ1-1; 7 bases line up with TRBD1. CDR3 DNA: TGTGCCAGCAGCTTAGACTACAGGGGGAACACTGAAGCTTTCTTT. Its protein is CASSLDYRGNTEAFF.